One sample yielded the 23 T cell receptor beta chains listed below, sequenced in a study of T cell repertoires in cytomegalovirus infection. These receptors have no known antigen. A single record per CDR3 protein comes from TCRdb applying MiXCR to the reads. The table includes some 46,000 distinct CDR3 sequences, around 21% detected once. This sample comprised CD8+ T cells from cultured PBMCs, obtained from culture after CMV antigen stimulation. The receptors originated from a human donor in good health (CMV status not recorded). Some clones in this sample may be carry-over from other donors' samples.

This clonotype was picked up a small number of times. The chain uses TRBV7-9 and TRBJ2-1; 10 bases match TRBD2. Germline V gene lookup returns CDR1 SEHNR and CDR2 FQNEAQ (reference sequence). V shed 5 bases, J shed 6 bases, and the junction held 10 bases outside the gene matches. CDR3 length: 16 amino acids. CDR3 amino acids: CASSPPSGGVTNEQFF. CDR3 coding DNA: TGTGCCAGCAGCCCCCCCAGCGGGGGGGTAACCAATGAGCAGTTCTTC.

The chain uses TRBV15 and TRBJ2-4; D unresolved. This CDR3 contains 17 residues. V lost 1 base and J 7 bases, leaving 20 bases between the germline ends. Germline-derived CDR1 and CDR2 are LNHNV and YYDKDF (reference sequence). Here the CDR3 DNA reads TGTGCCACCAGCAGAGTACCTAGGGATCCAGGCATGAACATTCAGTACTTC. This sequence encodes CATSRVPRDPGMNIQYF. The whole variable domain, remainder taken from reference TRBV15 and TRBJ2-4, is DAMVIQNPRYQVTQFGKPVTLSCSQTLNHNVMYWYQQKSSQAPKLLFHYYDKDFNNEADTPDNFQSRRPNTSFCFLDIRSPGLGDTAMYLCATSRVPRDPGMNIQYFGAGTRLSVL.

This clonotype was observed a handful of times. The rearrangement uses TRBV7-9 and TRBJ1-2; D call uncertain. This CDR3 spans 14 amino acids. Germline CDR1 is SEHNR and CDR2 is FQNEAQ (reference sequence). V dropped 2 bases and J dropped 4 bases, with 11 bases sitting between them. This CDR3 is CASSLQARSYGYTF. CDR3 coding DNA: TGTGCCAGCAGCTTACAGGCTAGGAGCTATGGCTACACCTTC.

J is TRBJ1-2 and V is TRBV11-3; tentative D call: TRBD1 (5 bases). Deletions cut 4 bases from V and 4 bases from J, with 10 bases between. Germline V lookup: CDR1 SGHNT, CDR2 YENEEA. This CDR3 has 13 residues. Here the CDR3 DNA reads TGTGCCAGCAGCTCGGTAGGGGCCTATGGCTACACCTTC. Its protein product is CASSSVGAYGYTF.

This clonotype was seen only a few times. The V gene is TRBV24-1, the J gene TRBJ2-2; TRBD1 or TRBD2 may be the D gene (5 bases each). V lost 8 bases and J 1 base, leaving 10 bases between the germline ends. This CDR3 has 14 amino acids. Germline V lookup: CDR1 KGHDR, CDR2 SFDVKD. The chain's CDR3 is CATIGTVNTGELFF. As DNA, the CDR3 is TGTGCCACCATCGGGACGGTGAACACCGGGGAGCTGTTTTTT.

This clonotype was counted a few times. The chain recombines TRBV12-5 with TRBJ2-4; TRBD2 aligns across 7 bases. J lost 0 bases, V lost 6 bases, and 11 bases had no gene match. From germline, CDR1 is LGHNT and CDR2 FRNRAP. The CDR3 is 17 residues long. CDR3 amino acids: CASGTDIAGVAKNIQYF. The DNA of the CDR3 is TGTGCTAGTGGGACCGATATAGCGGGTGTAGCCAAAAACATTCAGTACTTC.

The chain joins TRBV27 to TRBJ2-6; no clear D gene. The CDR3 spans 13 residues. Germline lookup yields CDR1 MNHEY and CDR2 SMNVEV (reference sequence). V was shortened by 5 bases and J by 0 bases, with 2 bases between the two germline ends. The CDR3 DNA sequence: TGTGCCAGCAGTGCCTCTGGGGCCAACGTCCTGACTTTC. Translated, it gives CASSASGANVLTF.

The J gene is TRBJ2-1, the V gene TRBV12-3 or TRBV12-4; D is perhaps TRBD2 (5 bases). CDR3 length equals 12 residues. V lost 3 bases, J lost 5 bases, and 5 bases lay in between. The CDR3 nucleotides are TGTGCCAGCAGTTTGGAGGACAATGAGCAGTTCTTC. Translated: CASSLEDNEQFF.

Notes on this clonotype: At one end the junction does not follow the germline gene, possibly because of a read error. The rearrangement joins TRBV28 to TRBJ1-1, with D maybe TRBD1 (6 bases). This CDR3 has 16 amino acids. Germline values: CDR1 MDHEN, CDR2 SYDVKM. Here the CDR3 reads CDSSLSGTQMNTEAFF. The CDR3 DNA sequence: TGTGACAGCAGTTTATCCGGGACACAGATGAACACTGAAGCTTTCTTT.

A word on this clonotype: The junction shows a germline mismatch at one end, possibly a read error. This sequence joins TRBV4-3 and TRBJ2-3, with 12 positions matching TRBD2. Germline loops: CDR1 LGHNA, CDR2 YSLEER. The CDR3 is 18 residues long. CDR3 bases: TGCGCCTGCAGCCAAGGCCCGACTAGCGGGAGTCTCACAAATACGCAGTATTTT. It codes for CACSQGPTSGSLTNTQYF.

Here the CDR3 DNA reads TGTGCCAGCAGCCTAATAGTCAGGGGGAAAGAAAGCCCCGGGGAGCTGTTTTTT. The encoded protein is CASSLIVRGKESPGELFF. This rearrangement joins TRBV2 to TRBJ2-2; TRBD1 matches 7 bases. V lost 6 bases to trimming and J lost 6 bases; unmatched junction nucleotides: 19. CDR3 length: 18 residues. The germline V gene encodes CDR1 SNHLY and CDR2 FYNNEI.

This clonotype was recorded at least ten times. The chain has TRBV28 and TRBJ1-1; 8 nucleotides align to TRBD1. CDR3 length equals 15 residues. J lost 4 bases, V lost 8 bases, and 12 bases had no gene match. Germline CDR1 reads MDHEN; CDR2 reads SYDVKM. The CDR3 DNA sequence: TGTGCCAGCGGGCGACGCCAGGGGGCTCGCACTGAAGCTTTCTTT. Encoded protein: CASGRRQGARTEAFF.

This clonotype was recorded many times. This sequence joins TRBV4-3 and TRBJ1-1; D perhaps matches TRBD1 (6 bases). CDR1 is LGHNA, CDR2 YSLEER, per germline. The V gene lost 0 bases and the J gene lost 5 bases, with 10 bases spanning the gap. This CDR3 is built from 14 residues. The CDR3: CASSQDRGGTEAFF. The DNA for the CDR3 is TGCGCCAGCAGCCAAGATAGAGGGGGAACTGAAGCTTTCTTT.

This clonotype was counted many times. The CDR3 region has the DNA TGTGCCAGCAGCTTGGGACAGGGAGTCCCTAGCAATCAGCCCCAGCATTTT. Protein sequence: CASSLGQGVPSNQPQHF. The V gene is TRBV7-9, the J gene TRBJ1-5; TRBD1 matches at 9 bases. The CDR3 is 17 residues long. Germline CDR1 and CDR2: SEHNR and FQNEAQ (reference sequence). Losses at the gene ends were 3 bases for V and 0 bases for J; bases not matched to a gene: 6.

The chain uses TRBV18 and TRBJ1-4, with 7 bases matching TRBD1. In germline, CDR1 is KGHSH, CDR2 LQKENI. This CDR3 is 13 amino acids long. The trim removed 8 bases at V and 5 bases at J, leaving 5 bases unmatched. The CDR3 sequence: CASQQGSNEKLFF. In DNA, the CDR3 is TGTGCCAGCCAACAGGGGAGCAATGAAAAACTGTTTTTT.

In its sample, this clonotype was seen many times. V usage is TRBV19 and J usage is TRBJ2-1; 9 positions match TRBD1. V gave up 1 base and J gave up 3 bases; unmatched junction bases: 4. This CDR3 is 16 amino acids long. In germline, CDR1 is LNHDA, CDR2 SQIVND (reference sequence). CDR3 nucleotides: TGTGCCAGTAGTATAGCGCCGACAGGGGGCTACAATGAGCAGTTCTTC. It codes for CASSIAPTGGYNEQFF.

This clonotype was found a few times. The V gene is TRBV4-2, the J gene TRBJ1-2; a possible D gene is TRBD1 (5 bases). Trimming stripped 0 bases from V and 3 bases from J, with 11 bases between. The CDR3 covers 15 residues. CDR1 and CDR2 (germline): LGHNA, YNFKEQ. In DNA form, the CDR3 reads TGTGCCAGCAGCCAAGAATGGGGGTCCCACTATGGCTACACCTTC. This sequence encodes CASSQEWGSHYGYTF.

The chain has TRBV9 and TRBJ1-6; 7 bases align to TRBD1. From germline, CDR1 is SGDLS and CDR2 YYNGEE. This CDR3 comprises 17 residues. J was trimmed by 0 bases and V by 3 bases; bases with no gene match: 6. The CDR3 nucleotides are TGTGCCAGCAGCGGGGGGGGACAGACCTCCTATAATTCACCCCTCCACTTT. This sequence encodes CASSGGGQTSYNSPLHF.

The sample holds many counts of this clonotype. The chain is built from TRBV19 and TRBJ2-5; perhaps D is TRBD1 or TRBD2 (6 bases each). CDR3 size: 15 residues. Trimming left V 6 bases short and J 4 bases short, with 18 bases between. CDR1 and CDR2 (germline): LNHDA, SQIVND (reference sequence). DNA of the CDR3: TGTGCCAGTAGAGGGGGGCCAGATCAGCGAGAGACCCAGTACTTC. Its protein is CASRGGPDQRETQYF.

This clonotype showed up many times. The CDR3: CASSHTTADTQYF. As DNA, the CDR3 is TGTGCCAGCAGTCACACTACAGCGGATACGCAGTATTTT. The chain has TRBV7-9 and TRBJ2-3, with no clear D. Germline V gene sequence: CDR1 SEHNR, CDR2 FQNEAQ (reference sequence). The CDR3 loop spans 13 amino acids. Trimming shortened V by 6 bases and J by 6 bases, and 13 bases separated the two germline ends.

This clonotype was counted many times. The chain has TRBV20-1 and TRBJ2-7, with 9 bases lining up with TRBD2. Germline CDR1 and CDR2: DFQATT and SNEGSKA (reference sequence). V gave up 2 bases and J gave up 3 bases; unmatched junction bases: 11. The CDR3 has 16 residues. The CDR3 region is CSARPPPRLADYEQYF. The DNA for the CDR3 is TGCAGTGCTAGACCCCCCCCGAGACTAGCGGACTACGAGCAGTACTTC.

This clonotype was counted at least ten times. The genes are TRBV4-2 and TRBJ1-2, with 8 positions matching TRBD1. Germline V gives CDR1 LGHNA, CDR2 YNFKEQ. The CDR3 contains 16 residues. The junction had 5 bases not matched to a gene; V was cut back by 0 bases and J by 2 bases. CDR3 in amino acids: CASSQDWDRLNYGYTF. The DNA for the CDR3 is TGTGCCAGCAGCCAAGATTGGGACAGGCTAAACTATGGCTACACCTTC.

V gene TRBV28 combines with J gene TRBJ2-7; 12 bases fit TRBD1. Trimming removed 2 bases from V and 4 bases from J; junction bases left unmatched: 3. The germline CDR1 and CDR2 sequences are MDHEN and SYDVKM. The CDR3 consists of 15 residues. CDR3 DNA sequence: TGTGCCAGCAGTTTAGTGGGACAGGGGGCGTACGAGCAGTACTTC. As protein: CASSLVGQGAYEQYF.